This T cell receptor beta chain was retrieved from a study of T cells in localized non-small cell lung cancer. Study-level results: Elevated circulating T cell density in blood was associated with longer overall survival. Appearances in adjacent lung were noted for a median approximately 50 of the top 100 tumor clones.

The CDR3 runs to 13 residues. The ends were cut back, 1 base at V and 6 bases at J, with 10 bases in the middle. Germline lookup yields CDR1 SGHNT and CDR2 YENEEA. This table comes from immunoSEQ multiplex PCR, and its TCRdb copy is limited to in-frame clones, with some not included. The profile covers some 36,000 clones, with 86% appearing a single time and about 5.4% taken by the ten largest. In the case of this clone: The target antigen is unknown.

The receptor's source is a male donor aged 60 or over with stage II lung adenocarcinoma. This rearrangement joins TRBV11-3 to TRBJ2-7; TRBD2 is a possible D gene (5 bases). Sequenced material: peripheral blood mononuclear cells, taken before any cancer treatment. The CDR3, as DNA: TGTGCCAGCAGCTTAGTGAGGGAAACCGAGCAGTACTTC. It encodes CASSLVRETEQYF.